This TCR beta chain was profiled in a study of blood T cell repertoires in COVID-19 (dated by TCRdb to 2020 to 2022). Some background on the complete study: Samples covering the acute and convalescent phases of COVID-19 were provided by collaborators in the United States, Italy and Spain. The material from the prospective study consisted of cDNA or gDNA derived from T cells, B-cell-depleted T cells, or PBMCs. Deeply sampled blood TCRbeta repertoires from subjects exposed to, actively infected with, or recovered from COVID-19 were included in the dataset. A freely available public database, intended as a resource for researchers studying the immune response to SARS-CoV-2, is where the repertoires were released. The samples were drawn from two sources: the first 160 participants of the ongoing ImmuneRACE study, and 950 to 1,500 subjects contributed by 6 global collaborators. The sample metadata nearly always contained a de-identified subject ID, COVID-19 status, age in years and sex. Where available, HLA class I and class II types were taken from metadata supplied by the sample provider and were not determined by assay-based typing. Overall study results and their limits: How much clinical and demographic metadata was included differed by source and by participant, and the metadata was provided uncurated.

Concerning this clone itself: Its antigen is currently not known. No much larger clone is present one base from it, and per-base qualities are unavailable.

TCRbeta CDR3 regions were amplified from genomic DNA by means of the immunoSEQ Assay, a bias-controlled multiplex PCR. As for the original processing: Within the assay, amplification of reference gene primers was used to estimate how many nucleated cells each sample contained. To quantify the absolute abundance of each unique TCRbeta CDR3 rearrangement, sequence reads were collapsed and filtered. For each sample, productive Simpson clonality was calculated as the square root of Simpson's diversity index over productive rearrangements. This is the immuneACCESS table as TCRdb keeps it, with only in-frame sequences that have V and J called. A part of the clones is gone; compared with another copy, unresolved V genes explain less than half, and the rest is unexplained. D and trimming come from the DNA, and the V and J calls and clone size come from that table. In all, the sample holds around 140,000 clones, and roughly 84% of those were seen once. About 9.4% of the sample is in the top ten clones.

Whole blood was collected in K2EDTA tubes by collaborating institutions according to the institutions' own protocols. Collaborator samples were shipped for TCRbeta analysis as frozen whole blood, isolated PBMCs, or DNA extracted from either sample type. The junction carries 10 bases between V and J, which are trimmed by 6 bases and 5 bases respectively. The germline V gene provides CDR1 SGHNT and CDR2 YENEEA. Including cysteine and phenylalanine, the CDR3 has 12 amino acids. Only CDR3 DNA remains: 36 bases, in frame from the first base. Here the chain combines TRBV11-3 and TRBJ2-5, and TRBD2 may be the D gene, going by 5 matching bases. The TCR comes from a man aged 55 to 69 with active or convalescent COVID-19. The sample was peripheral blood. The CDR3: CASSMVAETQYF. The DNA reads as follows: TGTGCCAGCAGTATGGTAGCGGAGACCCAGTACTTC.